A selection of T cell receptor beta chains follows, all from one sample in a study of T cells in Graves' hyperthyroidism and ophthalmopathy. TCRdb itself ran the multiplex PCR reads through MiXCR, one entry per CDR3 protein. The data contain around 340,000 distinct CDR3 sequences, 15% to 20% of them singletons. The source material was blood. The receptor source for this set is a woman aged 35 to 49 with Graves' ophthalmopathy. The CDR3 runs from the conserved cysteine through the conserved F or W. D genes are given only for firm matches. Clone size is stated in some rows and not others, as once, few, many or a class when expanded.

clone size	V gene	D gene	J gene	CDR3 DNA	CDR3 protein
many	TRBV28	-	TRBJ1-1	TGTGCCAGCACGGGTTGGGGGGCTAGCACTGAAGCTTTCTTT	CASTGWGASTEAFF
many	TRBV6-5	TRBD1	TRBJ1-1	TGTGCCAGCAATTTGGGACAGGGGAACACTGAAGCTTTCTTT	CASNLGQGNTEAFF
many	TRBV28	TRBD2	TRBJ2-7	TGTGCCAGCATGCCTAGCGGACCGGGGATCTACGAGCAGTACTTC	CASMPSGPGIYEQYF
few	TRBV29-1	-	TRBJ2-7	TGCAGCGTTGAAACGGGGATCTCCTACGAGCAGTACTTC	CSVETGISYEQYF
many	TRBV20-1	-	TRBJ2-5	TGCAGTGCTAGAGATGAGGGGTACCAAGAGACCCAGTACTTC	CSARDEGYQETQYF
many	TRBV7-2	-	TRBJ2-2	TGTGCCAGCAGCACCCGACTGGAGGGCGGGGAGCTGTTTTTT	CASSTRLEGGELFF
many	TRBV9	TRBD2	TRBJ2-5	TGTGCCAGCAGCAGTTCCGGACTAGCGGTACAAGAGACCCAGTACTTC	CASSSSGLAVQETQYF
many	TRBV5-1	-	TRBJ2-5	TGCGCCAGCAGCCCGGTCATCCAAGAGACCCAGTACTTC	CASSPVIQETQYF
-	TRBV6-1	-	TRBJ1-2	TGTGCCAGCAGTGAGGCAGGGGCAGTGGACGGCTACACCTTC	CASSEAGAVDGYTF
-	TRBV28	-	TRBJ1-1	TGTGCCAGCAGTCCTGACAGATCTTATATGAACACTGAAGCTTTCTTT	CASSPDRSYMNTEAFF
many	TRBV6-1	-	TRBJ1-5	TGTGCCAGCAATGCAGTTAGTCAGCCCCAGCATTTT	CASNAVSQPQHF
few	TRBV19	-	TRBJ1-1	TGTGCCAGTAGTTTCAAGCCCCAGGGACACGGGGACACTGAAGCTTTCTTT	CASSFKPQGHGDTEAFF
many	TRBV20-1	TRBD2	TRBJ2-3	TGCAGTGCGCCTAGAATCACAGCGGGAGGTCTGGATACGCAGTATTTT	CSAPRITAGGLDTQYF
many	TRBV20-1	-	TRBJ1-5	TGCAGTGCTGGATCAGATCAGCCCCAGCATTTT	CSAGSDQPQHF
-	TRBV7-2	-	TRBJ2-2	TGTGCCAGCAGCTTATTTCAGAACACCGGGGAGCTGTTTTTT	CASSLFQNTGELFF
many	TRBV20-1	-	TRBJ2-5	TGCAGTGCTAGAAGACTAGAGGAGACCCAGTACTTC	CSARRLEETQYF
-	TRBV6-2/TRBV6-3	TRBD2	TRBJ2-7	TGTGCCAGCAGCCCTATAGCGGGACTAGCGGGGCCGGGGGGGGACGAGCAGTACTTC	CASSPIAGLAGPGGDEQYF
once	TRBV28	-	TRBJ2-7	TGTGCCAGCAGTTTATTTCCGACTGACAAATACGAGCAGTACTTC	CASSLFPTDKYEQYF
many	TRBV30	-	TRBJ1-2	TGTGCCTGGACCACAGGAAACTATGGCTACACCTTC	CAWTTGNYGYTF
many	TRBV7-3	-	TRBJ1-1	TGTGCCAGCAGCTTAACAGGAATGAACACTGAAGCTTTCTTT	CASSLTGMNTEAFF
-	TRBV19	-	TRBJ2-2	TGTGCCAGTAGTATACGCGGCAGGTCCGCGAACACCGGGGAGCTGTTTTTT	CASSIRGRSANTGELFF
many	TRBV28	-	TRBJ1-2	TGTGCCAGCAGGCCGCCAAGGGGGGCGGGCTATGGCTACACCTTC	CASRPPRGAGYGYTF
few	TRBV12-3/TRBV12-4	-	TRBJ2-7	TGTGCCAGCAGTGGGAGACAGGACTACGAGCAGTACTTC	CASSGRQDYEQYF
many	TRBV6-5	-	TRBJ2-2	TGTGCCAACCGCCGGACAGTCAACACCGGGGAGCTGTTTTTT	CANRRTVNTGELFF
many	TRBV6-4	-	TRBJ2-7	TGTGCCAGCAGTTCCCCGGACGGATCTTACGAGCAGTACTTC	CASSSPDGSYEQYF
many	TRBV19	TRBD1	TRBJ1-1	TGTGCCAGTAGTGCATCCGGGACAGGGAGGAGCACTGAAGCTTTCTTT	CASSASGTGRSTEAFF
-	TRBV11-3	-	TRBJ2-7	TGTGCCAGCAGCTTAGACGGGGGAGAGGGCGAGCAGTACTTC	CASSLDGGEGEQYF
many	TRBV4-1	TRBD1	TRBJ2-7	TGCGCCAGCAGCCAAGGGACAGGGGACTACGAGCAGTACTTC	CASSQGTGDYEQYF
many	TRBV19	-	TRBJ1-5	TGTGCCAGTAGTCCTCGCTCGGGCGGGAACAATCAGCCCCAGCATTTT	CASSPRSGGNNQPQHF
many	TRBV29-1	-	TRBJ1-5	TGCAGCGTGACCGGGGGAGGCAATCAGCCCCAGCATTTT	CSVTGGGNQPQHF
many	TRBV27	-	TRBJ2-7	TGTGCCAGCAGTTTCCGAGCTACCTACGAGCAGTACTTC	CASSFRATYEQYF
-	TRBV6-1	TRBD2	TRBJ2-5	TGTGCCAGCAGACCGACAGGGTCTAGCGGGGTGGGAGAGACCCAGTACTTC	CASRPTGSSGVGETQYF
many	TRBV9	-	TRBJ1-3	TGTGCCAGCAGCGTAACCGACACTATCTCTGGAAACACCATATATTTT	CASSVTDTISGNTIYF
few	TRBV12-3/TRBV12-4	-	TRBJ1-1	TGTGCCAGCAGTTTGAATTACCTTGATGAAGCTTTCTTT	CASSLNYLDEAFF
many	TRBV12-3/TRBV12-4	-	TRBJ2-5	TGTGCCAGCAGTTTGACAAACCTGGAGACCCAGTACTTC	CASSLTNLETQYF
few	TRBV20-1	-	TRBJ2-5	TGCAGTGGCCAGTTAGTGGAAACCCAGTACTTC	CSGQLVETQYF
-	TRBV12-3/TRBV12-4	-	TRBJ2-1	TGTGCCAGCCGTTTATGGGGGGAGTGGGCCTACAATGAGCAGTTCTTC	CASRLWGEWAYNEQFF
many	TRBV7-6	-	TRBJ2-6	TGTGCCAGCAGCCCGGAAGTATCTGGGGCCAACGTCCTGACTTTC	CASSPEVSGANVLTF
many	TRBV28	-	TRBJ1-1	TGTGCCAGCACCAACGAGTGGGGGATCACCACTGAAGCTTTCTTT	CASTNEWGITTEAFF
-	TRBV12-5	TRBD2	TRBJ2-1	TGTGCTAGTGGACCTACCCCGGGACTAGCGGGACAAGAGCAGTTCTTC	CASGPTPGLAGQEQFF
many	TRBV27	-	TRBJ2-1	TGTGCCAGCAGTTTAGACGGAGGCTACAATGAGCAGTTCTTC	CASSLDGGYNEQFF
many	TRBV24-1	TRBD2	TRBJ2-3	TGTGCCACCAGTGATATATGGGACTACTCAGATACGCAGTATTTT	CATSDIWDYSDTQYF
many	TRBV6-1	TRBD2	TRBJ2-4	TGTGCCAGCAGTGGGACTAGCGGGAATCTAGCCAAAAACATTCAGTACTTC	CASSGTSGNLAKNIQYF
few	TRBV3-1	TRBD2	TRBJ2-7	TGTGCCAGCAGCCTGAGGACTAGCGGGGATCCCTACGAGCAGTACTTC	CASSLRTSGDPYEQYF